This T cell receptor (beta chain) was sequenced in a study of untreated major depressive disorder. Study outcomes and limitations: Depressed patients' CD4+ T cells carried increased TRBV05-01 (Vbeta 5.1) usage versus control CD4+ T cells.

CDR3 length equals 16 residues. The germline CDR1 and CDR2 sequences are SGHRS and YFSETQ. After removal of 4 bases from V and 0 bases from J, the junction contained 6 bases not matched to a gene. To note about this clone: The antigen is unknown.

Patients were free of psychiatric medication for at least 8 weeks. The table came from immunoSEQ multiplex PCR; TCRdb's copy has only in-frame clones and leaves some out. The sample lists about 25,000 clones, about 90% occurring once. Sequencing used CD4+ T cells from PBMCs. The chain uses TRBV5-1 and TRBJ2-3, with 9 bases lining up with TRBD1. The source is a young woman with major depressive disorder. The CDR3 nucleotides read TGCGCCAGCAGCGCGGACAGGGGATGGAGCACAGATACGCAGTATTTT. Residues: CASSADRGWSTDTQYF.